This T cell receptor beta chain was captured in a study of tumor and adjacent non-tumor tissue in lung cancer. The wider study: Aged about 30 to 76 years, patients included roughly eleven men and a few women with stage I to III disease. On average, productive TCRbeta reads reached roughly 4.2 million per sample. Overall study results and limits: Tumor repertoires had a smaller top 100 clone share than normal lung.

The template was RNA from unsorted bulk tissue. This non-tumor lung sample came from over 3 cm beyond the tumor edge. Newly diagnosed lung cancer patients had thoracic surgery in China, August–November 2014, without prior chemotherapy. Comment on this clonotype: The target antigen is unknown. As the CDR3 is not closed by the conserved phenylalanine or tryptophan, this likely results from a read error.

The library came from three nested PCR rounds adapted from ARM-PCR protocols. TCRdb ran MiXCR on the multiplex PCR reads and lists one entry per CDR3 protein. In the table there are more than 35,000 distinct CDR3 sequences, 60% to 65% of which are singletons. The sequence derives from a middle-aged woman with non-small cell lung cancer. The sample consisted of distant non-tumor lung tissue.

The DNA of the CDR3 is TGTGCCAGCAGTCCGCGGACAGGTGACTACTCCGGGGCCAACGTCCTGACTGTC. Translated, it gives CASSPRTGDYSGANVLTV. The rearrangement uses TRBV12-3 or TRBV12-4 and TRBJ2-6; 7 positions agree with TRBD1. V lost 5 bases to trimming and J lost 4 bases; unmatched junction nucleotides: 14. CDR3 size: 18 residues.